The clone carrying this T cell receptor (beta chain) came up many times. The record originates from a study of neurological immune-mediated disorders. Trimming left V 6 bases short and J 6 bases short, with 15 bases between. Germline-derived CDR1 and CDR2 are DFQATT and SNEGSKA (reference sequence). This CDR3 spans 13 amino acids. The making of cDNA relied on 5'RACE with 10-nucleotide random UMIs. Using its own MiXCR run on the 5' RACE reads, TCRdb lists one record per CDR3 protein. The repertoire holds some 57,000 distinct CDR3 sequences, with 3% to 3.5% as singletons. Sequenced input: PBMCs. The TCR comes from a woman aged 55-69 years with multiple sclerosis. The chain links TRBV20-1 to TRBJ1-3; D is uncertain. CDR3 in DNA: TGCAGTGCCCCCCTGAGCCTCCAAAACACCATATATTTT. Protein: CSAPLSLQNTIYF.